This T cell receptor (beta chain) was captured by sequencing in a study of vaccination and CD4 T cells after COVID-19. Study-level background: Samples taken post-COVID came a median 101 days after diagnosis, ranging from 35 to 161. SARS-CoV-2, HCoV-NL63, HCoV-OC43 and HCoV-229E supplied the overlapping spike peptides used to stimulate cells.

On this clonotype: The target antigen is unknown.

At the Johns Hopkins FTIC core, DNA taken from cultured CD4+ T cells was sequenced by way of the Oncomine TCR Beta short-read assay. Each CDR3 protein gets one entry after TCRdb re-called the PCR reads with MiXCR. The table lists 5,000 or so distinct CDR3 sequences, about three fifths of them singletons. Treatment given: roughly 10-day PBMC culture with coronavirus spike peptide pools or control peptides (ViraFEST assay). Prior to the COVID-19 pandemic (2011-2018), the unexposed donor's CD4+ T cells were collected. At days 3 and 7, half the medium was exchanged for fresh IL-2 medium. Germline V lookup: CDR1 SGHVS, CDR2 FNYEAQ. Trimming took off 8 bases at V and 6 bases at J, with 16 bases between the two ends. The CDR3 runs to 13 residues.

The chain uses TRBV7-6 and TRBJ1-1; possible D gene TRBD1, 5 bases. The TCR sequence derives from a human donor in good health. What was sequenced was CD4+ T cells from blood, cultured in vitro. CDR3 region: CASLTWGSAEAFF. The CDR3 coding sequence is TGTGCCAGCCTCACGTGGGGGAGCGCTGAAGCTTTCTTT.